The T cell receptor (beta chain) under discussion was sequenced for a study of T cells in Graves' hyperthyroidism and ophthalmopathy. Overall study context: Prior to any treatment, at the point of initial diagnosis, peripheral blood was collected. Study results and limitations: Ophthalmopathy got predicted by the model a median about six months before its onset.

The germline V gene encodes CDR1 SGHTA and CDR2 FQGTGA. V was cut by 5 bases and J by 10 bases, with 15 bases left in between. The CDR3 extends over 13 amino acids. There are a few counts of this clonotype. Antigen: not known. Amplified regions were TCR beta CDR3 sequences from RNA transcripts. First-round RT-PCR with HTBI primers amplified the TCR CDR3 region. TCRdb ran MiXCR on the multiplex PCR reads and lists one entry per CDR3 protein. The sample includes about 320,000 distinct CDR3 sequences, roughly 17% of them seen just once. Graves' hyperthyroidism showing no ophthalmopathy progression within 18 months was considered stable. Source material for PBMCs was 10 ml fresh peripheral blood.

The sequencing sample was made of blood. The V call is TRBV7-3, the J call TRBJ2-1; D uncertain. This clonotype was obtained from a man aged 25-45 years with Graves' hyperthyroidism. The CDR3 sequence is CASSPPASTEQFF. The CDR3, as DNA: TGTGCCAGCAGCCCCCCCGCCTCCACGGAGCAGTTCTTC.